These 30 T cell receptor beta chains share one sample of origin, sequenced in a study of cytomegalovirus exposure and HLA in healthy donors. With 60 Vbeta and 13 Jbeta primers, the PCR was carried out. Data came from immunoSEQ multiplex PCR; TCRdb stores just in-frame clones and leaves some out. The top ten clones hold about 9.9% of a sample with roughly 120,000 clones, around 68% of them seen once. Sequenced input: PBMCs. The receptors originated from a woman between 50 and 59 years old in good health and CMV-seropositive.

The chain carries TRBV27 and TRBJ1-2; TRBD1 aligns across 8 bases. This CDR3 is 14 amino acids long. Looked up from germline, CDR1 is MNHEY and CDR2 is SMNVEV (reference sequence). V shed 5 bases and J 7 bases; nucleotides not matched to a gene: 9. Here the CDR3 DNA reads TGTGCCAGCAGTAACCAGGGGGCGCCCGGTGGCTACACCTTC. Protein: CASSNQGAPGGYTF.

Only one count was recorded for this clone. This CDR3 reads CASSIFLAGQETQYF. The CDR3 region has the DNA TGTGCCAGTAGTATCTTCTTAGCGGGACAAGAGACCCAGTACTTC. This sequence joins TRBV19 and TRBJ2-5, with TRBD2 matching 8 bases. Germline CDR1 is LNHDA and CDR2 is SQIVND (reference sequence). CDR3 length: 15 residues. V lost 3 bases, J lost 2 bases, and 5 bases stayed unmatched.

The chain carries TRBV7-2 and TRBJ2-7; a possible D gene is TRBD2 (5 bases). This CDR3 has 15 residues. From germline, CDR1 is SGHTA and CDR2 FQGNSA. Trimming took off 2 bases at V and 2 bases at J, with 13 bases between the two ends. The chain's CDR3 is CASSLNSLATYEQYF. The DNA for the CDR3 is TGTGCCAGCAGCTTAAACAGTTTAGCGACCTACGAGCAGTACTTC. Variable domain in full (rest from reference TRBV7-2 and TRBJ2-7): GAGVSQSPSNKVTEKGKDVELRCDPISGHTALYWYRQSLGQGLEFLIYFQGNSAPDKSGLPSDRFSAERTGGSVSTLTIQRTQQEDSAVYLCASSLNSLATYEQYFGPGTRLTVT.

V usage is TRBV11-2 and J usage is TRBJ2-2; 10 nucleotides match TRBD1. V lost 6 bases, J lost 6 bases, and 7 bases stayed unmatched. The CDR3 is 15 residues long. CDR1 and CDR2 from the germline V gene are SGHAT and FQNNGV. CDR3 DNA sequence: TGTGCCAGCAGTGAGACCGGGACAGGGGCCGGGGAGCTGTTTTTT. This encodes CASSETGTGAGELFF.

The rearrangement links TRBV10-3 to TRBJ2-1, with D perhaps matching TRBD2 (5 bases). Trimming stripped 2 bases from V and 7 bases from J, with 21 bases between. Germline lookup yields CDR1 ENHRY and CDR2 SYGVKD. The CDR3 extends over 17 amino acids. The CDR3 DNA sequence: TGTGCCATCAGTGAGCCGACAAGCGGCTTTCGCCAGAATGAGCAGTTCTTC. It yields the protein CAISEPTSGFRQNEQFF.

This clone was seen a handful of times. The CDR3 coding sequence is TGTGCCAGTAGTTCCCAGCGTGCAACTAATGAAAAACTGTTTTTT. Translating gives CASSSQRATNEKLFF. The chain links TRBV19 to TRBJ1-4, with no clear D. Germline lookup yields CDR1 LNHDA and CDR2 SQIVND (reference sequence). Trimming took 5 bases from V and 0 from J, leaving 10 bases between them. This CDR3 has 15 amino acids. Combining the CDR3 with reference TRBV19 and TRBJ1-4 gives the whole variable domain DGGITQSPKYLFRKEGQNVTLSCEQNLNHDAMYWYRQDPGQGLRLIYYSQIVNDFQKGDIAEGYSVSREKKESFPLTVTSAQKNPTAFYLCASSSQRATNEKLFFGSGTQLSVL.

A few counts support this clone. The rearrangement links TRBV27 to TRBJ1-2; 11 positions agree with TRBD1. There are 17 residues in the CDR3. Losses at the gene ends were 1 base for V and 13 bases for J; bases not matched to a gene: 17. Germline V lookup: CDR1 MNHEY, CDR2 SMNVEV (reference sequence). This chain's CDR3 is CASSLYASDSGQGVFTF. CDR3 bases: TGTGCCAGCAGTTTATACGCCTCCGATTCGGGACAGGGGGTTTTCACCTTC.

This sequence joins TRBV11-2 and TRBJ1-2, with a possible D match to TRBD1 (5 bases). V shed 0 bases and J shed 4 bases, with 9 bases lying between them. This CDR3 comprises 14 residues. Germline lookup yields CDR1 SGHAT and CDR2 FQNNGV. DNA for the CDR3: TGTGCCAGCAGCTTAGACAGGGTTGGCTATGGCTACACCTTC. It encodes CASSLDRVGYGYTF.

The chain links TRBV19 to TRBJ2-3; 9 positions agree with TRBD1. Germline CDR1 LNHDA, CDR2 SQIVND (reference sequence). V shed 1 base and J 4 bases; nucleotides not matched to a gene: 9. The CDR3 is made up of 17 amino acids. This CDR3 reads CASSIVFIGQGPDTQYF. The CDR3 DNA sequence: TGTGCCAGTAGTATAGTTTTTATTGGACAGGGGCCAGATACGCAGTATTTT.

V gene TRBV14 combines with J gene TRBJ2-4, with TRBD1 matching 8 bases. Germline-derived CDR1 and CDR2 are SGHDN and FVKESK. This CDR3 contains 15 residues. Germline trimming cut 1 base from V and 9 bases from J; bases unmatched to any gene: 8. The CDR3 region is CASSQVQGAGSIQYF. The CDR3 region has the DNA TGTGCCAGCAGCCAAGTCCAGGGGGCGGGTTCCATTCAGTACTTC.

The chain couples TRBV4-3 to TRBJ2-4; D not certain. The length of the CDR3 is 15 residues. Looked up from germline, CDR1 is LGHNA and CDR2 is YSLEER. With 0 bases removed from V and 0 bases from J, the gap between germline ends came to 6 bases. The CDR3 protein is CASSQDPLAKNIQYF. The CDR3 DNA reads TGCGCCAGCAGCCAAGATCCGTTAGCCAAAAACATTCAGTACTTC.

This chain connects TRBV7-2 to TRBJ1-2; a weak D match, TRBD1 (5 bases). The CDR3 consists of 15 residues. V gave up 4 bases and J gave up 8 bases, with 20 bases separating them. Per germline, CDR1 SGHTA and CDR2 FQGNSA. The CDR3 sequence is CASSWGEGGESGYTF. The CDR3 nucleotides are TGTGCCAGCAGCTGGGGGGAGGGTGGGGAATCAGGCTACACCTTC.

The rearrangement uses TRBV6-1 and TRBJ2-3, with D perhaps matching TRBD1 (5 bases). The CDR3 has 15 residues. Germline CDR1 MNHNS, CDR2 SASEGT. Trimming removed 5 bases from V and 1 base from J, with 13 bases in between. CDR3 in DNA: TGTGCCAGCAGTAGCAGGGCAATGGGCACAGATACGCAGTATTTT. This gives the protein CASSSRAMGTDTQYF.

This clone was observed a single time. The chain couples TRBV7-9 to TRBJ2-1; 11 nucleotides match TRBD2. This CDR3 has 19 residues. Germline V gene sequence: CDR1 SEHNR, CDR2 FQNEAQ (reference sequence). V dropped 5 bases and J dropped 2; count of bases not matched to a gene: 14. The CDR3 loop is CASSTGIVAGGGAYNEQFF. DNA of the CDR3: TGTGCCAGCAGCACCGGGATAGTAGCGGGAGGGGGGGCCTACAATGAGCAGTTCTTC.

The CDR3 loop reads CASSLTRDGEQYF. In DNA form, the CDR3 reads TGTGCCAGCAGTTTGACCAGGGATGGCGAGCAGTACTTC. V is TRBV4-2 and J is TRBJ2-7; possibly TRBD1 for D (5 bases). From germline, CDR1 is LGHNA and CDR2 YNFKEQ. The CDR3 has 13 amino acids. Trimming took 6 bases from V and 6 from J, leaving 15 bases between them.

DNA of the CDR3: TGTGCCAGCAGTGAAAGACAGTGGAGTTACGAGCAGTACTTC. This encodes CASSERQWSYEQYF. The chain joins TRBV2 to TRBJ2-7; a possible D gene is TRBD1 (5 bases). Germline V gene lookup returns CDR1 SNHLY and CDR2 FYNNEI. V gave up 2 bases and J gave up 4 bases, with 12 bases separating them. This CDR3 is 14 amino acids long.

The rearrangement uses TRBV18 and TRBJ1-2; a possible D gene is TRBD1 (6 bases). CDR1 is KGHSH and CDR2 is LQKENI in the germline V gene. V lost 4 bases to trimming and J lost 4 bases, with 10 bases between them. CDR3 length: 13 amino acids. In DNA form, the CDR3 reads TGTGCCAGCTCACTATGGACAGCCTATGGCTACACCTTC. This codes for CASSLWTAYGYTF. Supplemented by reference TRBV18 and TRBJ1-2, the full variable domain reads NAGVMQNPRHLVRRRGQEARLRCSPMKGHSHVYWYRQLPEEGLKFMVYLQKENIIDESGMPKERFSAEFPKEGPSILRIQQVVRGDSAAYFCASSLWTAYGYTFGSGTRLTVV.

V gene TRBV5-1 combines with J gene TRBJ2-7; D is perhaps TRBD1 (5 bases). Trimming cost V 4 bases and J 0 bases, with 8 bases left between them. CDR3 size: 13 residues. Germline CDR1 reads SGHRS; CDR2 reads YFSETQ. Written as DNA, the CDR3 is TGCGCCAGCAGCATAGGGGACTCCTACGAGCAGTACTTC. Translated, it gives CASSIGDSYEQYF.

This clone occurred once. The J gene is TRBJ1-4, the V gene TRBV11-2, with D unclear. CDR1 and CDR2 from the germline V gene are SGHAT and FQNNGV. The CDR3 has 14 residues. V lost 3 bases and J lost 3, with 8 bases in between. The CDR3 sequence: CASSFGFSNEKLFF. Written as DNA, the CDR3 is TGTGCCAGCAGCTTCGGGTTCTCTAATGAAAAACTGTTTTTT. The full variable domain, completed using reference TRBV11-2 and TRBJ1-4, is EAGVAQSPRYKIIEKRQSVAFWCNPISGHATLYWYQQILGQGPKLLIQFQNNGVVDDSQLPKDRFSAERLKGVDSTLKIQPAKLEDSAVYLCASSFGFSNEKLFFGSGTQLSVL.

The DNA of the CDR3 is TGTGCCAGCAGTGAACCCGGACAGGCCCACGAGCAGTACTTC. Its translation: CASSEPGQAHEQYF. The rearrangement joins TRBV25-1 to TRBJ2-7; 7 bases agree with TRBD1. The J segment lost 5 bases and the V segment lost 2 bases, leaving 6 bases of the junction unmatched. The CDR3 consists of 14 residues. Germline V gene lookup returns CDR1 MGHDK and CDR2 SYGVNS.

The chain recombines TRBV7-2 with TRBJ1-1; D gene unclear. The V gene's germline CDR1 is SGHTA and CDR2 FQGNSA. V was cut by 3 bases and J by 7 bases, with 9 bases left in between. This CDR3 is 12 amino acids long. The CDR3 DNA follows: TGTGCCAGCAGCTTTCGAACGGTTGAAGCTTTCTTT. Translation gives CASSFRTVEAFF.

The chain has TRBV5-6 and TRBJ1-2, with D hard to call. Germline-derived CDR1 and CDR2 are SGHDT and YYEEEE. The CDR3 sequence is 13 residues long. Deletions cut 0 bases from V and 4 bases from J, with 7 bases between. As DNA, the CDR3 is TGTGCCAGCAGCTTGGCGCCGGGCTATGGCTACACCTTC. Encoded protein: CASSLAPGYGYTF.

CDR3: CASSLGRAYEQYF. The CDR3 DNA reads as TGCGCCAGCAGCTTGGGCCGCGCCTACGAGCAGTACTTC. The chain carries TRBV5-1 and TRBJ2-7, with D unresolved. Germline V gene sequence: CDR1 SGHRS, CDR2 YFSETQ. Trimming took 0 bases from V and 2 from J, leaving 6 bases between them. CDR3 length: 13 amino acids.

The chain links TRBV27 to TRBJ1-4, with a possible D match to TRBD1 (5 bases). CDR1 is MNHEY and CDR2 is SMNVEV in the germline V gene (reference sequence). V was clipped by 1 base and J by 7 bases, with 10 bases between them. CDR3 length equals 14 residues. The CDR3 DNA is TGTGCCAGCAGTTTATTACAGGATGGTGAAAAACTGTTTTTT. Its protein is CASSLLQDGEKLFF.

The rearrangement links TRBV7-2 to TRBJ2-5; 8 bases fit TRBD2. Germline trimming cut 2 bases from V and 6 bases from J; bases unmatched to any gene: 14. This CDR3 region has 17 residues. Germline-derived CDR1 and CDR2 are SGHTA and FQGNSA. CDR3 region: CASSLNLLSGSTKTQYF. CDR3 in DNA: TGTGCCAGCAGCTTAAATCTACTCAGCGGGAGCACGAAGACCCAGTACTTC.

This clone was seen a handful of times. The chain employs TRBV4-1 and TRBJ1-1; possibly TRBD1 for D (5 bases). This CDR3 contains 15 residues. Germline V gene sequence: CDR1 MGHRA, CDR2 YSYEKL. Trimming took off 4 bases at V and 3 bases at J, with 15 bases between the two ends. The CDR3 nucleotides read TGCGCCAGCAGCCCCCCGGGCAGGGTCCACACTGAAGCTTTCTTT. Translation: CASSPPGRVHTEAFF.

The chain couples TRBV30 to TRBJ1-2; D is unresolved. Per the germline V gene, CDR1 is GTSNPN and CDR2 is SVGIG (reference sequence). Trimming stripped 2 bases from V and 8 bases from J, with 12 bases between. The CDR3 has 12 amino acids. The CDR3 bases are TGTGCCTGGAGTTTAGATATGAGGGGCTACACCTTC. It translates to CAWSLDMRGYTF.

The chain has TRBV30 and TRBJ2-7; 8 bases map to TRBD2. Germline values: CDR1 GTSNPN, CDR2 SVGIG (reference sequence). V shed 4 bases, J shed 2 bases, and the junction held 4 bases outside the gene matches. The CDR3 is 13 amino acids. The CDR3 sequence: CAWTGTRAYEQYF. CDR3 bases: TGTGCCTGGACTGGGACTAGGGCCTACGAGCAGTACTTC.

The chain combines TRBV4-2 with TRBJ2-2, with a weak D call TRBD2 (6 bases). V dropped 0 bases and J dropped 1 base, with 12 bases sitting between them. Germline-derived CDR1 and CDR2 are LGHNA and YNFKEQ. This CDR3 comprises 17 residues. This CDR3 is CASSQDMWRGNTGELFF. The CDR3 DNA reads as TGTGCCAGCAGCCAAGATATGTGGAGGGGGAACACCGGGGAGCTGTTTTTT.

The chain combines TRBV18 with TRBJ2-2; 8 positions agree with TRBD2. The CDR3 length is 17 residues. Germline CDR1 reads KGHSH; CDR2 reads LQKENI. V lost 3 bases and J lost 4; bases outside the gene matches: 10. CDR3: CASSPPGTSRGTGELFF. The CDR3 DNA follows: TGTGCCAGCTCACCTCCCGGGACTAGTCGGGGCACCGGGGAGCTGTTTTTT.